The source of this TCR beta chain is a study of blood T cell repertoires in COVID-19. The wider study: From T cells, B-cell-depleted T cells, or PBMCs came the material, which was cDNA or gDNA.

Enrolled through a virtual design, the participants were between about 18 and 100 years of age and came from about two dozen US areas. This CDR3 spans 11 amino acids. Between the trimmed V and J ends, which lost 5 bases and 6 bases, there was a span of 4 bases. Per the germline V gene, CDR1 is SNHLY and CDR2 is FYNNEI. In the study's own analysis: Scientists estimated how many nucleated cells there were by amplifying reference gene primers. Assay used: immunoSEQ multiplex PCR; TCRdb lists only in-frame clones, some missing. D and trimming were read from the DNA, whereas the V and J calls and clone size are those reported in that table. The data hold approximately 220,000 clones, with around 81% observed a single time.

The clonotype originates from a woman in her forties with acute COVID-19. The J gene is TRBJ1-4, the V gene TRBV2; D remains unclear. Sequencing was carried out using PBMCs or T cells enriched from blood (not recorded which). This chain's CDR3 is CASSQYEKLFF. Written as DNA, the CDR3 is TGTGCCAGCAGTCAGTATGAAAAACTGTTTTTT.